Presented here are 2 T cell receptor beta chains from one specimen sequenced in a study of T cells in Graves' hyperthyroidism and ophthalmopathy. The source material, RNA transcripts, was used to amplify TCR beta CDR3 regions. Researchers ran a first-round RT-PCR on the TCR CDR3 using the HTBI primer set. TCRdb redid the calling of the multiplex PCR reads with MiXCR, one entry per CDR3 protein. The sample records hundreds of thousands of distinct CDR3 sequences, just under 45% being singletons. Material for sequencing was peripheral blood or thyroid tissue (not recorded which). The receptors were sampled from an adult man with Graves' disease, either hyperthyroidism or ophthalmopathy (not recorded which).

The chain employs TRBV7-8 and TRBJ1-5; D may be TRBD1 (5 bases). The CDR3 length is 13 residues. V gave up 11 bases and J gave up 7 bases, with 18 bases separating them. Germline loops: CDR1 SGHVS, CDR2 FQNEAQ. DNA for the CDR3: TGTGCCTGGAGTGACAGCTCGTCGCAGCCCCAGCATTTT. It translates to CAWSDSSSQPQHF. The full variable domain, in which reference TRBV7-8 and TRBJ1-5 provide the parts outside the CDR3, is GAGVSQSPRYKVAKRGQDVALRCDPISGHVSLFWYQQALGQGPEFLTYFQNEAQLDKSGLPSDRFFAERPEGSVSTLKIQRTQQEDSAVYLCAWSDSSSQPQHFGDGTRLSIL.

This clonotype was seen more than once but under ten times. The chain is built from TRBV19 and TRBJ1-3, with no clear D. The CDR3 sequence is 15 residues long. Trimming left V 7 bases short and J 6 bases short, with 19 bases between. Per germline, CDR1 LNHDA and CDR2 SQIVND (reference sequence). CDR3 residues: CASMRLFQAANTIYF. The DNA for the CDR3 is TGTGCCAGTATGCGACTCTTCCAGGCCGCAAACACCATATATTTT.